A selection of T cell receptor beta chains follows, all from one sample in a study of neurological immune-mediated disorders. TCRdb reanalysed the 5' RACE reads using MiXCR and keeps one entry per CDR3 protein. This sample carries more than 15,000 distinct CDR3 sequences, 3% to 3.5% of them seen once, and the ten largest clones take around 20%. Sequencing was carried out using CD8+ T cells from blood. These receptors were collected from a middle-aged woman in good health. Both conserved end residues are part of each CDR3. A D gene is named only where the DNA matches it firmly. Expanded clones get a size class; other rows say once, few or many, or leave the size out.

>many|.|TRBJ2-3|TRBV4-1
CASSQGPDTQYF
TGCGCCAGCAGTCAGGGTCCAGATACGCAGTATTTT
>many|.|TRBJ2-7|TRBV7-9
CASSLGRDSQQYF
TGTGCCAGCAGCTTAGGCCGGGACTCTCAGCAGTACTTC
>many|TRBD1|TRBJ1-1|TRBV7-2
CASSLGTGGFTEAFF
TGTGCCAGCAGCTTAGGGACAGGAGGATTCACTGAAGCTTTCTTT
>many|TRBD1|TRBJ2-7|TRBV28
CASSRGIGQAVHEQYF
TGTGCCAGCAGTCGCGGAATTGGACAGGCCGTCCACGAGCAGTACTTC
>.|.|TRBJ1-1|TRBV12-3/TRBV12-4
CLSRGVAEPFF
TGCCTATCGAGGGGGGTCGCTGAACCTTTCTTT
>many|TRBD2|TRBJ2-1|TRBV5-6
CASRSTSGRPSGNEQFF
TGTGCCAGCAGGTCGACTAGCGGGAGACCCTCTGGCAATGAGCAGTTCTTC
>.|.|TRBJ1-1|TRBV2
CASRRLNTEAFF
TGTGCCAGCAGACGGTTGAACACTGAAGCTTTCTTT
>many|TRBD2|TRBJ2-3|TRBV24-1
CATSDPGLAGVGGDTQYF
TGTGCCACCAGTGATCCCGGACTAGCGGGAGTCGGAGGAGATACGCAGTATTTT
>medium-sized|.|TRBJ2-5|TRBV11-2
CASRAEEEETQYF
TGTGCCAGCAGGGCGGAGGAGGAGGAGACCCAGTACTTC
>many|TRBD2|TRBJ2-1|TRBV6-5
CASSYSILAESYNEQFF
TGTGCCAGCAGTTACTCGATACTAGCGGAAAGTTACAATGAGCAGTTCTTC
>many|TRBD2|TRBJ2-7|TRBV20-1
CSAPWGPSGRAYEQYF
TGCAGTGCCCCCTGGGGCCCCAGCGGGAGAGCCTACGAGCAGTACTTC
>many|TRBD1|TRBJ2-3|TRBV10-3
CAISEVTGLGTDTQYF
TGTGCCATCAGTGAGGTGACAGGGTTGGGGACAGATACGCAGTATTTT
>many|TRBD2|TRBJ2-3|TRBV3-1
CASSPGLAGGPPTDTQYF
TGTGCCAGCAGCCCGGGACTAGCGGGAGGTCCCCCCACAGATACGCAGTATTTT
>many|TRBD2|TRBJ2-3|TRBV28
CASSSSGRATLTDTQYF
TGTGCCAGCAGTTCTAGCGGGAGGGCCACTTTGACAGATACGCAGTATTTT
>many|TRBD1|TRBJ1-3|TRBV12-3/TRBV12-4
CASFGTGGSSGNTIYF
TGTGCCAGTTTCGGGACAGGGGGTTCCTCTGGAAACACCATATATTTT
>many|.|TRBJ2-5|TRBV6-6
CASSYSLETQYF
TGTGCCAGCAGTTACTCTCTCGAGACCCAGTACTTC
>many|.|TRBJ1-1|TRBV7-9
CASSSPQGMGTEAFF
TGTGCCAGCAGCTCCCCACAGGGAATGGGCACTGAAGCTTTCTTT
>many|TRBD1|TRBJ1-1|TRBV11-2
CASSPGGDRAFEAFF
TGTGCCAGCAGCCCGGGGGGGGACAGGGCTTTTGAAGCTTTCTTT
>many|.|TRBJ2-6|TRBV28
CASSPLLRGAGANVLTF
TGTGCCAGCAGTCCCTTACTCAGGGGCGCTGGGGCCAACGTCCTGACTTTC
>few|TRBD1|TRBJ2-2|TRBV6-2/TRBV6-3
CASSFDRGRAGELFF
TGTGCCAGCAGCTTCGACAGGGGGCGAGCCGGGGAGCTGTTTTTT
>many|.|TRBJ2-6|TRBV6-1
CASSEAQGTGANVLTF
TGTGCCAGCAGTGAAGCTCAGGGAACTGGGGCCAACGTCCTGACTTTC
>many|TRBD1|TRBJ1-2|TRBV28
CASSLTGGSYGYTF
TGTGCCAGCAGTTTGACAGGGGGGTCCTATGGCTACACCTTC
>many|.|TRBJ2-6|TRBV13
CASSLGAGTGANVLTF
TGTGCCAGCAGCTTAGGGGCGGGGACTGGGGCCAACGTCCTGACTTTC
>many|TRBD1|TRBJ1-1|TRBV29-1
CSVSGTAGDTEAFF
TGCAGCGTTTCTGGGACAGCGGGTGACACTGAAGCTTTCTTT
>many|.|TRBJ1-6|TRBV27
CASSLAVRSPLHF
TGTGCCAGCAGTTTGGCCGTCAGGTCACCCCTCCACTTT
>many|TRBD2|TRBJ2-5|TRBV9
CASSFTDIAGIWETQYF
TGTGCCAGCAGCTTTACTGATATAGCGGGAATATGGGAGACCCAGTACTTC
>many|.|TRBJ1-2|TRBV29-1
CSVDESYGYTF
TGCAGCGTTGACGAAAGCTATGGCTACACCTTC
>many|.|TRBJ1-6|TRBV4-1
CASKGRGRSPLHF
TGCGCCAGCAAGGGCAGGGGCCGTTCACCCCTCCACTTT
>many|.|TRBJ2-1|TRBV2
CASKWGLSEQFF
TGTGCCAGCAAATGGGGGCTTAGTGAGCAGTTCTTC
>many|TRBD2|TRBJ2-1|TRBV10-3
CAITSSGGSHNEQFF
TGTGCCATCACCTCATCCGGCGGGAGTCACAATGAGCAGTTCTTC
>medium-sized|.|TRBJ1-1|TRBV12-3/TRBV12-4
CASSFGGNTEAFF
TGTGCCAGCAGTTTTGGGGGGAACACTGAAGCTTTCTTT
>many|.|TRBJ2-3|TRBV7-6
CASSLGTYGGTDTQYF
TGTGCCAGCAGCTTAGGGACGTATGGGGGGACAGATACGCAGTATTTT
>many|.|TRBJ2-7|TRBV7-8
CASSLVEGYEQYF
TGTGCCAGCAGCTTAGTCGAGGGCTACGAGCAGTACTTC
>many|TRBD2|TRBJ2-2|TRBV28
CASGLAGAGGELFF
TGTGCCAGTGGACTAGCGGGAGCGGGCGGGGAGCTGTTTTTT
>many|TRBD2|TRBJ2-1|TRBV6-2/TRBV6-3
CASSTGTSAYNEQFF
TGTGCCAGCAGCACCGGGACTAGCGCTTACAATGAGCAGTTCTTC
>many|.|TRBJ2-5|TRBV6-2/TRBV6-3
CASSYASSRGETQYF
TGTGCCAGCAGTTACGCCTCTTCAAGGGGGGAGACCCAGTACTTC
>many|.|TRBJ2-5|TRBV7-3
CASSSDTGEGKTQYF
TGTGCCAGCAGCTCCGATACAGGGGAGGGAAAGACCCAGTACTTC
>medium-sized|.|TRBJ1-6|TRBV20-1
CSASKQGSYNSPLHF
TGCAGTGCTAGTAAACAGGGCTCCTATAATTCACCCCTCCACTTT
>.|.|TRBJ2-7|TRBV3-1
CASSQSGYEQYF
TGTGCCAGCAGCCAATCAGGTTACGAGCAGTACTTC
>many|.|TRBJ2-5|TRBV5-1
CASSRTRGNSQETQYF
TGCGCCAGCAGCCGAACCAGAGGGAACAGCCAAGAGACCCAGTACTTC
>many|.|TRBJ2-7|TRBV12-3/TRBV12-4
CASSLGRGYEQYF
TGTGCCAGCAGTTTGGGTCGGGGCTACGAGCAGTACTTC
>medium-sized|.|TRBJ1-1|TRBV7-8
CASSLEIERSAMHTEAFF
TGTGCCAGCAGCTTAGAGATAGAGAGGTCGGCCATGCACACTGAAGCTTTCTTT
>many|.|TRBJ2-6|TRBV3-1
CASGSSGANVLTF
TGTGCCAGCGGCAGCTCTGGGGCCAACGTCCTGACTTTC
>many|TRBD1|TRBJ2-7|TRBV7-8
CASSETGSSYEQYF
TGTGCCAGCAGCGAGACAGGGAGCTCCTACGAGCAGTACTTC
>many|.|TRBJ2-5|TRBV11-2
CASSLWRETQYF
TGTGCCAGCAGCTTGTGGAGGGAGACCCAGTACTTC
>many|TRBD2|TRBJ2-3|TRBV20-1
CSATTWTSGSTDTQYF
TGCAGTGCTACCACCTGGACTAGCGGGAGCACAGATACGCAGTATTTT
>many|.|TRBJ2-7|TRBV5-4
CASSLFLGRSSYEQYF
TGTGCCAGCAGCTTGTTCCTGGGACGGAGCTCCTACGAGCAGTACTTC
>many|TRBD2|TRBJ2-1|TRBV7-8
CASSLDSGGTYNEQFF
TGTGCCAGCAGCTTAGATAGCGGGGGAACCTACAATGAGCAGTTCTTC
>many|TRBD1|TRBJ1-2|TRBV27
CASSPGTGFGYTF
TGTGCCAGCAGTCCCGGGACAGGGTTTGGCTACACCTTC
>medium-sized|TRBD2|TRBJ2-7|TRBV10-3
CAIKTSSGSSYEQYF
TGTGCCATAAAAACCTCTAGCGGGAGCTCCTACGAGCAGTACTTC
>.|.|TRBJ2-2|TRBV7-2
CASSAGTLGELFF
TGTGCCAGCAGCGCAGGGACGTTGGGGGAGCTGTTTTTT
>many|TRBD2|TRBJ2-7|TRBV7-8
CASSPGLADAYEQYF
TGTGCCAGCAGTCCTGGACTAGCGGATGCCTACGAGCAGTACTTC